The clone carrying this T cell receptor beta chain was recorded once. Its specificity is not known. These data come from a study of cytomegalovirus exposure and HLA in healthy donors. In the study overall: An early data release held some 85 million unique TCRs from HLA-typed donors.

Trimming removed 5 bases from V and 0 bases from J; junction bases left unmatched: 9. The CDR3 is 16 residues long. The germline CDR1 and CDR2 sequences are SNHLY and FYNNEI. A multiplex PCR was run with 60 Vbeta primers and 13 Jbeta primers. Sequencing used immunoSEQ multiplex PCR; TCRdb keeps in-frame clones, though not all of them. Altogether some 200,000 clones are present, more than 65% being singletons, with the ten largest covering approximately 1.5%. General study results and limits: It was shown in a later analysis that HLA-associated TCR beta chains were more clonally expanded than other, equally common chains. Several of the most significant clusters appeared, in a later analysis, to be linked to common viral pathogens. TCR beta V segments were, for the most part, productive about 90% or about 30% of the time in an earlier analysis.

The sequenced material came from PBMCs. This TCR came from a girl aged 5 to 17 in good health and CMV-seropositive. The chain combines TRBV2 with TRBJ2-7; 8 nucleotides agree with TRBD1. The CDR3 DNA reads TGTGCCAGCAGTCGTGTGTCAGGGGGCAGCTCCTACGAGCAGTACTTC. Amino acid sequence: CASSRVSGGSSYEQYF.